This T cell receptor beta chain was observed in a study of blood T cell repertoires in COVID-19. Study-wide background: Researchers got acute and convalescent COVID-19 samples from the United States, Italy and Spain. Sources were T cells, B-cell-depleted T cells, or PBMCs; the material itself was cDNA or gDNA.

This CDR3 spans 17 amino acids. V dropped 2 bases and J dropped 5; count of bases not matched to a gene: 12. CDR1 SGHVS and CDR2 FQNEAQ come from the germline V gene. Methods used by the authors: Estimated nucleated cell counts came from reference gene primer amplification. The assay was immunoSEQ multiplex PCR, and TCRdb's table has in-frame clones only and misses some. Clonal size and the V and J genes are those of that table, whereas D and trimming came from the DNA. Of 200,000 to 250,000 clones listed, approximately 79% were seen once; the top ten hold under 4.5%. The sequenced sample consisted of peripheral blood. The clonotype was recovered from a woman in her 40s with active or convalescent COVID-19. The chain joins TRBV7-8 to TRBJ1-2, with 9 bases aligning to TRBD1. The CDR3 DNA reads TGTGCCAGCAGCTTAAGGGGACAGGGTAGAGGACCTTATGGCTACACCTTC. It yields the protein CASSLRGQGRGPYGYTF.